The rows below give T cell receptor beta chains drawn from one sample of a study of vaccination and CD4 T cells after COVID-19. The antigens of these receptors remain unknown. MiXCR, run by TCRdb on the PCR reads, gives a single entry per CDR3 protein. Among around 18,000 distinct CDR3 sequences listed, about 40% were seen once. The specimen was CD4+ T cells from blood, cultured in vitro, collected before SARS-CoV-2 vaccination. Receptors originate from a human donor who received a COVID-19 vaccine. Both conserved end residues are part of each CDR3. Fields, in order: D gene, V gene, clone size, J gene, CDR3 DNA, CDR3 protein. D genes are given only for firm matches. A row's size may be missing; if present it is once, few, many or a size class.

D: NA; V: TRBV2; size: NA; J: TRBJ2-7; DNA: TGTGCCAGCAGTGAAGCTGTTCGCCTAGAAGATAAACTGTACTTC; CDR3: CASSEAVRLEDKLYF
D: TRBD1; V: TRBV27; size: few; J: TRBJ1-2; DNA: TGTGCCAGCAGTCTCAGGGGGCTTGGCTATGGCTACACCTTC; CDR3: CASSLRGLGYGYTF
D: NA; V: TRBV20-1; size: NA; J: TRBJ1-2; DNA: TGCAGTGCTAGAGATCGTCTATTTGGCTACTATGGCTACACCTTC; CDR3: CSARDRLFGYYGYTF
D: NA; V: TRBV12-3/TRBV12-4; size: NA; J: TRBJ2-3; DNA: TGTGCCAGCAGCCCCGACACAGATACGCAGTATTTT; CDR3: CASSPDTDTQYF
D: NA; V: TRBV6-5; size: NA; J: TRBJ1-5; DNA: TGTGCCAGCAGTTACTCAGCAGAAAGGTGGAATCAGCCCCAGCATTTT; CDR3: CASSYSAERWNQPQHF
D: TRBD2; V: TRBV7-2; size: NA; J: TRBJ2-3; DNA: TGTGCCAGCAGCCTAAGAAGGCAGGGGATGGGACTAGCGGGGTCTAACCTTAGCACAGATACGCAGTATTTT; CDR3: CASSLRRQGMGLAGSNLSTDTQYF
D: NA; V: TRBV20-1; size: NA; J: TRBJ1-2; DNA: TGCAGTGCTAGAGATCCTTGGACCCTTTCTTCCGGTGGCTACACCTTC; CDR3: CSARDPWTLSSGGYTF
D: NA; V: TRBV4-1; size: NA; J: TRBJ1-2; DNA: TGCGCCAGCAGCCAAGGCAGGGGTGGTGGCTACACCTTC; CDR3: CASSQGRGGGYTF
D: TRBD1; V: TRBV11-2; size: NA; J: TRBJ2-6; DNA: TGTGCCAGCAGCCCGGGACAGTTGGGCTCTGGGGCCAACGTCCTGACTTTC; CDR3: CASSPGQLGSGANVLTF
D: TRBD2; V: TRBV20-1; size: few; J: TRBJ2-5; DNA: TGCAGTGCTAGAGATAAGCCTAGCGGGGGGGAGACCCAGTACTTC; CDR3: CSARDKPSGGETQYF
D: TRBD2; V: TRBV20-1; size: NA; J: TRBJ2-1; DNA: TGCAGTGCTAGAGACGGTAGCGGGGGGGAAAGTGAGCAGTTCTTC; CDR3: CSARDGSGGESEQFF
D: TRBD2; V: TRBV7-2; size: NA; J: TRBJ2-6; DNA: TGTGCCAGCAGCCGCGTAGCGGGGGGTTTAGGTGGGGCCAACGTCCTGACTTTC; CDR3: CASSRVAGGLGGANVLTF
D: NA; V: TRBV21-1; size: NA; J: TRBJ1-2; DNA: TGTGCCAGCGACGGTAATCACCTCTATGGCTACACCTTC; CDR3: CASDGNHLYGYTF
D: TRBD2; V: TRBV11-2; size: NA; J: TRBJ2-1; DNA: TGTGCCAGCAGCTTAGGAGCGGGGGCCTACAATGAGCAGTTCTTC; CDR3: CASSLGAGAYNEQFF
D: TRBD1; V: TRBV5-1; size: NA; J: TRBJ2-5; DNA: TGCGCCAGCAGCCCCCGGGACAGGGCGTCGGAGACCCAGTACTTC; CDR3: CASSPRDRASETQYF
D: TRBD2; V: TRBV25-1; size: few; J: TRBJ2-3; DNA: TGTGCCAGCAGTGCATCGGGGGGGACCACAGATACGCAGTATTTT; CDR3: CASSASGGTTDTQYF
D: NA; V: TRBV11-3; size: once; J: TRBJ1-1; DNA: TGTGCCAGCAGCTTAAGGGCAGCCAACACTGAAGCTTTCTTT; CDR3: CASSLRAANTEAFF